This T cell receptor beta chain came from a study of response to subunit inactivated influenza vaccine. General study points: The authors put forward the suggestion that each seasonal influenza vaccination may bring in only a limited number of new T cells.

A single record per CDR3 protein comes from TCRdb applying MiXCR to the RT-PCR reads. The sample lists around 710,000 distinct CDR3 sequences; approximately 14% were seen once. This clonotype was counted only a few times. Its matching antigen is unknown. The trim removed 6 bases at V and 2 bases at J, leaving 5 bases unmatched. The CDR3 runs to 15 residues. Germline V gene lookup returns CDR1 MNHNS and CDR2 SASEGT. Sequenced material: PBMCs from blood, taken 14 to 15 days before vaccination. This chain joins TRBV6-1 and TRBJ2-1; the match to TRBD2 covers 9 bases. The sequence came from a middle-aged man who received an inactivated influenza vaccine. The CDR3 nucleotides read TGTGCCAGCAGCCGACTAGCGGTGGCCTACAATGAGCAGTTCTTC. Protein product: CASSRLAVAYNEQFF.